The 31 T cell receptor beta chains given below trace back to one sample, sequenced in a study of radiation and T cells in renal cell carcinoma (TCRdb year 2020). Libraries were constructed by the immunoSEQ multiplex PCR assay. The table comes from immuneACCESS by way of TCRdb, which keeps in-frame sequences with V and J called. Part of the clones is missing from these tables; in studies checked, under half for an unresolved V gene and the rest for unknown reasons. The sample table shows 50,000 to 75,000 clones, and around 78% are seen once. Approximately 6.8% of the sample belongs to the ten largest clones. The time point label here, explained by the study, means: baseline pretreatment blood. This specimen's treatment or condition label, per the study, means: 15 Gy SBRT to primary tumor, nephrectomy 4 weeks later. The material was blood, obtained from a patient whose treatment included radiotherapy and nephrectomy. The receptor source for this set is a man in his sixties with renal cell carcinoma.

The chain is built from TRBV7-9 and TRBJ2-7; 14 nucleotides line up with TRBD2. CDR3 length equals 14 residues. In germline, CDR1 is SEHNR, CDR2 FQNEAQ (reference sequence). Losses at the gene ends were 4 bases for V and 7 bases for J; bases not matched to a gene: 3. As DNA, the CDR3 is TGTGCCAGCAGCTCGGGACTAGCGGGAGATGAGCAGTACGTC. Translation: CASSSGLAGDEQYV.

V gene TRBV5-4 combines with J gene TRBJ1-1; 8 nucleotides line up with TRBD1. Germline V gene lookup returns CDR1 SGHNT and CDR2 YYREEE (reference sequence). J was trimmed by 3 bases and V by 2 bases; bases with no gene match: 9. The CDR3 length is 16 residues. CDR3 region: CASSFPDRGMDTEAFF. DNA of the CDR3: TGTGCCAGCAGCTTTCCCGACAGGGGAATGGACACTGAAGCTTTCTTT.

The chain recombines TRBV2 with TRBJ2-7; a possible D gene is TRBD1 (6 bases). CDR1 is SNHLY and CDR2 is FYNNEI in the germline V gene. V lost 10 bases and J lost 2, with 18 bases in between. The CDR3 spans 14 residues. The CDR3 loop reads CATKPSAGAYEQYF. In nucleotides, the CDR3 is TGTGCCACCAAACCTTCTGCAGGGGCCTACGAGCAGTACTTC.

The chain combines TRBV6-5 with TRBJ2-1, with 12 bases that match TRBD2. Germline CDR1 is MNHEY and CDR2 is SVGAGI. The CDR3 is made up of 16 amino acids. V was pared by 0 bases and J by 6 bases, with 3 bases of the junction left unmatched. CDR3 residues: CASSYSRGLAGNEQFF. The CDR3 DNA reads TGTGCCAGCAGTTACTCTCGGGGACTAGCGGGCAATGAGCAGTTCTTC.

V and J are TRBV30 and TRBJ2-5; D perhaps matches TRBD2 (6 bases). V was shortened by 4 bases and J by 1 base, with 7 bases between the two germline ends. Per the germline V gene, CDR1 is GTSNPN and CDR2 is SVGIG (reference sequence). The CDR3 loop spans 12 amino acids. This chain's CDR3 is CAWTGLQETQYF. In DNA form, the CDR3 reads TGTGCCTGGACGGGACTCCAAGAGACCCAGTACTTC.

This chain joins TRBV7-2 and TRBJ1-3; D remains ambiguous. The CDR3 loop spans 14 amino acids. V lost 3 bases and J lost 1, with 7 bases in between. CDR1 and CDR2 from the germline V gene are SGHTA and FQGNSA. CDR3 in amino acids: CASSLSLSGNTIYF. As DNA, the CDR3 is TGTGCCAGCAGCTTGAGCTTGTCTGGAAACACCATATATTTT.

The chain recombines TRBV7-7 with TRBJ2-1, with 9 bases matching TRBD1. This CDR3 is built from 14 residues. Germline CDR1 SSHAT, CDR2 FNYEAQ (reference sequence). J was trimmed by 8 bases and V by 4 bases; bases with no gene match: 6. The CDR3 is CASSSQGAEDEQFF. The DNA for the CDR3 is TGTGCCAGCAGCTCACAGGGGGCTGAGGATGAGCAGTTCTTC.

The chain joins TRBV2 to TRBJ2-7; D unclear. The V gene lost 5 bases and the J gene lost 2 bases, with 10 bases spanning the gap. Per germline, CDR1 SNHLY and CDR2 FYNNEI. The CDR3 consists of 13 residues. The CDR3 region has the DNA TGTGCCAGCAGTCTCGCAGTAACCTACGAGCAGTACGTC. Its protein product is CASSLAVTYEQYV.

This chain links TRBV27 with TRBJ2-7; D is unresolved. In germline, CDR1 is MNHEY, CDR2 SMNVEV (reference sequence). Trimming left V 4 bases short and J 5 bases short, with 9 bases between. The CDR3 consists of 12 residues. The CDR3 loop is CASSSQNHEQYF. DNA for the CDR3: TGTGCCAGCAGTTCCCAAAATCACGAGCAGTACTTC.

CDR3 protein: CASRGQGRNYGYTF. Here the CDR3 DNA reads TGTGCCAGCAGGGGACAGGGACGGAACTATGGCTACACCTTC. The rearrangement links TRBV2 to TRBJ1-2; 9 nucleotides align to TRBD1. Per germline, CDR1 SNHLY and CDR2 FYNNEI. The CDR3 length is 14 residues. Trimming took 6 bases from V and 2 from J; bases not matched to a gene: 4. Full variable domain (rest looked up from reference TRBV2 and TRBJ1-2): EPEVTQTPSHQVTQMGQEVILRCVPISNHLYFYWYRQILGQKVEFLVSFYNNEISEKSEIFDDQFSVERPDGSNFTLKIRSTKLEDSAMYFCASRGQGRNYGYTFGSGTRLTVV.

Notes on this clone: This sample includes further DNA sequences coding for the same CDR3. The chain employs TRBV5-1 and TRBJ1-1, with a tentative D call TRBD1 (6 bases). Per the germline V gene, CDR1 is SGHRS and CDR2 is YFSETQ. There are 14 residues in the CDR3. V was cut by 0 bases and J by 3 bases, with 9 bases left in between. DNA of the CDR3: TGCGCCAGCAGCTTGGAAGGGGGATACACTGAAGCTTTCTTT. It is translated as CASSLEGGYTEAFF.

This clone was counted once. The rearrangement joins TRBV15 to TRBJ1-5; TRBD1 might be the D (5 bases). Germline CDR1 reads LNHNV; CDR2 reads YYDKDF (reference sequence). Deletions cut 1 base from V and 1 base from J, with 14 bases between. This CDR3 is built from 17 residues. The CDR3 DNA is TGTGCCACCAGCAGAGGTCGGACAATTCTCAGCAATCAGCCCCAGCATTTT. Its translation: CATSRGRTILSNQPQHF.

The chain has TRBV11-2 and TRBJ1-2, with 7 positions matching TRBD1. The junction had 8 bases not matched to a gene; V was cut back by 6 bases and J by 7 bases. In germline, CDR1 is SGHAT, CDR2 FQNNGV. The CDR3 totals 13 residues. CDR3 residues: CASSTDRVGGYTF. The CDR3 DNA is TGTGCCAGCAGTACAGACAGGGTTGGTGGCTACACCTTC.

Worth noting for this clone: Distinct nucleotide sequences in the sample also encode this CDR3. The CDR3 loop reads CAWSVQETQYF. The CDR3 DNA reads as TGTGCCTGGAGCGTACAAGAGACCCAGTACTTC. This chain joins TRBV30 and TRBJ2-5; unclear D gene. Trimming took off 3 bases at V and 2 bases at J, with 4 bases between the two ends. CDR1 is GTSNPN and CDR2 is SVGIG in the germline V gene (reference sequence). The length of the CDR3 is 11 residues.

The genes are TRBV19 and TRBJ2-1; D remains unclear. Germline assignment: CDR1 LNHDA and CDR2 SQIVND (reference sequence). This CDR3 has 12 residues. The V gene lost 3 bases and the J gene lost 7 bases, with 7 bases spanning the gap. The CDR3, as DNA: TGTGCCAGTAGTATGGTCCTGAATGAGCAGTTCTTC. Its protein is CASSMVLNEQFF.

This chain connects TRBV2 to TRBJ2-3, with 9 bases aligning to TRBD2. The junction had 7 bases not matched to a gene; V was cut back by 5 bases and J by 1 base. This CDR3 is 16 amino acids long. Germline V lookup: CDR1 SNHLY, CDR2 FYNNEI. CDR3 region: CASSSGTSMGTDTQYF. CDR3 DNA sequence: TGTGCCAGCAGTTCCGGGACTAGCATGGGCACAGATACGCAGTATTTT.

V usage is TRBV19 and J usage is TRBJ2-3; D not certain. V dropped 1 base and J dropped 5 bases, with 7 bases sitting between them. Germline V lookup: CDR1 LNHDA, CDR2 SQIVND (reference sequence). The CDR3 is 13 amino acids. The CDR3 DNA reads as TGTGCCAGTAGTATAGCTCGCGGAGATACGCAGTATTTT. As protein: CASSIARGDTQYF.

The chain links TRBV10-2 to TRBJ1-2; D call uncertain. With 0 bases removed from V and 6 bases from J, the gap between germline ends came to 11 bases. The germline CDR1 and CDR2 sequences are WSHSY and SAAADI. CDR3 length equals 14 residues. The CDR3 coding sequence is TGCGCCAGCAGTGAGTCGGGAGGGAACAATGGCTACACCTTC. Encoded protein: CASSESGGNNGYTF.

The chain joins TRBV5-1 to TRBJ1-1, with D unresolved. Trimming removed 1 base from V and 3 bases from J, with 10 bases in between. CDR1 and CDR2 from the germline V gene are SGHRS and YFSETQ. This CDR3 spans 14 amino acids. CDR3: CASSLLGSDTEAFF. The CDR3 DNA reads as TGCGCCAGCAGCTTGCTAGGGAGTGACACTGAAGCTTTCTTT.

The CDR3 loop is CAISAPSQETQYF. DNA for the CDR3: TGTGCCATCAGTGCCCCCAGCCAAGAGACCCAGTACTTC. This sequence joins TRBV10-3 and TRBJ2-5; the D is unclear. The CDR3 sequence is 13 residues long. The V end was cut by 4 bases, the J end by 1 base, with 7 bases between. Germline CDR1 and CDR2: ENHRY and SYGVKD.

The chain employs TRBV13 and TRBJ2-3, with TRBD2 matching 8 bases. The CDR3 consists of 17 residues. Trimming took 5 bases from V and 5 from J; bases not matched to a gene: 15. From germline, CDR1 is PRHDT and CDR2 FYEKMQ (reference sequence). CDR3 coding DNA: TGTGCCAGCAGCCTACGCTCGGCGGGGGGTGGTGTAGATACGCAGTATTTT. Encoded protein: CASSLRSAGGGVDTQYF.

The chain carries TRBV7-9 and TRBJ1-4; 7 bases fit TRBD1. V was clipped by 5 bases and J by 5 bases; unmatched bases: 11. CDR1 is SEHNR and CDR2 is FQNEAQ in the germline V gene (reference sequence). This CDR3 comprises 16 residues. The CDR3 region has the DNA TGTGCCAGCAGCCCAGCCGGGCTGGGACAGAATGAAAAACTGTTTTTT. Amino acid sequence: CASSPAGLGQNEKLFF.

This clone was detected only a few times. J is TRBJ1-5 and V is TRBV7-8, with TRBD1 matching 10 bases. Germline CDR1 is SGHVS and CDR2 is FQNEAQ. V was clipped by 6 bases and J by 1 base; unmatched bases: 6. This CDR3 is 16 amino acids long. For the CDR3, the DNA is TGTGCCAGCAGTAACGACAGGGGGCGAAGCAATCAGCCCCAGCATTTT. It specifies CASSNDRGRSNQPQHF.

This clone was counted only a few times. This chain links TRBV4-1 with TRBJ1-2; D not certain. Germline V lookup: CDR1 MGHRA, CDR2 YSYEKL. V lost 1 base and J 1 base, leaving 22 bases between the germline ends. This CDR3 contains 19 residues. CDR3 in DNA: TGCGCCAGCAGCCAAGCTCTCACCCGGGTCACAATATTTAACTATGGCTACACCTTC. It codes for CASSQALTRVTIFNYGYTF.

The genes are TRBV6-6 and TRBJ1-4; 8 nucleotides agree with TRBD1. The CDR3 loop spans 15 amino acids. Germline V gene data show CDR1 as MNHNY and CDR2 as SVGAGI (reference sequence). Unmatched junction bases numbered 5, after V lost 4 bases and J lost 4 bases. CDR3 nucleotides: TGTGCCAGCAGTTTGGGACAGGCCAATAATGAAAAACTGTTTTTT. This sequence encodes CASSLGQANNEKLFF.

This chain links TRBV7-9 with TRBJ1-1; 8 positions agree with TRBD1. V shed 1 base and J 7 bases; nucleotides not matched to a gene: 11. The germline gives CDR1 SEHNR, CDR2 FQNEAQ (reference sequence). The CDR3 sequence is 16 residues long. The CDR3 sequence is CASSLGPSGGSGEAFF. The CDR3 nucleotides are TGTGCCAGCAGCTTAGGTCCCTCAGGGGGCTCTGGTGAAGCTTTCTTT.

This clone was seen more than once but under ten times. This sequence joins TRBV6-1 and TRBJ1-1; no reliable D call. V lost 6 bases, J lost 0 bases, and 11 bases lay in between. In germline, CDR1 is MNHNS, CDR2 SASEGT. The CDR3 runs 14 residues. The CDR3 DNA sequence: TGTGCCAGCAGAGTTGGACGTCTGAACACTGAAGCTTTCTTT. Translation gives CASRVGRLNTEAFF.

This chain links TRBV7-8 with TRBJ1-4; tentative D call: TRBD1 (6 bases). Germline lookup yields CDR1 SGHVS and CDR2 FQNEAQ. Trimming removed 2 bases at V and 4 bases at J, with 14 bases between. There are 16 residues in the CDR3. The CDR3 loop reads CASSLRRGGLNEKLFF. CDR3 DNA sequence: TGTGCCAGCAGCTTACGCAGGGGCGGCCTTAATGAAAAACTGTTTTTT. Based on the CDR3 plus reference TRBV7-8 and TRBJ1-4, the full variable domain is GAGVSQSPRYKVAKRGQDVALRCDPISGHVSLFWYQQALGQGPEFLTYFQNEAQLDKSGLPSDRFFAERPEGSVSTLKIQRTQQEDSAVYLCASSLRRGGLNEKLFFGSGTQLSVL.

The chain carries TRBV5-1 and TRBJ2-1, with D perhaps assigned TRBD1 or TRBD2 (6 bases each). Germline V gene data show CDR1 as SGHRS and CDR2 as YFSETQ. The length of the CDR3 is 12 residues. Trimming took off 3 bases at V and 7 bases at J, with 8 bases between the two ends. The CDR3 bases are TGCGCCAGCAGCTGGAGGGGGAATGAGCAGTTCTTC. Its translation: CASSWRGNEQFF. Full variable domain (outside the CDR3, taken from reference TRBV5-1 and TRBJ2-1): KAGVTQTPRYLIKTRGQQVTLSCSPISGHRSVSWYQQTPGQGLQFLFEYFSETQRNKGNFPGRFSGRQFSNSRSEMNVSTLELGDSALYLCASSWRGNEQFFGPGTRLTVL.

By share, this clone ranks as medium-sized. J is TRBJ2-2 and V is TRBV7-9; D possibly corresponds to TRBD2 (5 bases). Germline V gene lookup returns CDR1 SEHNR and CDR2 FQNEAQ (reference sequence). Trimming stripped 5 bases from V and 0 bases from J, with 19 bases between. There are 18 residues in the CDR3. CDR3 sequence (DNA): TGTGCCAGCAGCCCCGACTTTCTAGCCCTTCCGAACACCGGGGAGCTGTTTTTT. Its protein is CASSPDFLALPNTGELFF.

V gene TRBV19 combines with J gene TRBJ1-5, with TRBD1 as a possible D gene (5 bases). Germline V gene data show CDR1 as LNHDA and CDR2 as SQIVND (reference sequence). CDR3 length equals 13 residues. V lost 0 bases and J 8 bases, leaving 8 bases between the germline ends. The CDR3 DNA is TGTGCCAGTAGTATAGAGGGGGGAGAGCCCCAGCATTTT. It specifies CASSIEGGEPQHF. Filled out from reference TRBV19 and TRBJ1-5, the complete variable domain reads DGGITQSPKYLFRKEGQNVTLSCEQNLNHDAMYWYRQDPGQGLRLIYYSQIVNDFQKGDIAEGYSVSREKKESFPLTVTSAQKNPTAFYLCASSIEGGEPQHFGDGTRLSIL.